One sample yielded the 27 T cell receptor beta chains listed below, sequenced in a study of blood T cell repertoires in COVID-19. Libraries were prepared by immunoSEQ multiplex PCR; TCRdb keeps only in-frame clonotypes and omits some of them. The sample consists of 310,000 or so clones, roughly 87% of them appearing once. What was sequenced was PBMCs or T cells enriched from blood (not recorded which). These receptors were obtained from a woman aged 25 to 39 who had recovered from COVID-19.

The chain recombines TRBV30 with TRBJ1-3, with no clear D. This CDR3 contains 14 residues. V lost 5 bases, J lost 4 bases, and 15 bases lay in between. Germline CDR1 and CDR2: GTSNPN and SVGIG (reference sequence). The CDR3 DNA reads TGTGCCTGGGCGAGGTCCCCTAGGGGAAACACCATATATTTT. This encodes CAWARSPRGNTIYF. The entire variable domain, with the rest obtained from reference TRBV30 and TRBJ1-3, is as follows: SQTIHQWPATLVQPVGSPLSLECTVEGTSNPNLYWYRQAAGRGLQLLFYSVGIGQISSEVPQNLSASRPQDRQFILSSKKLLLSDSGFYLCAWARSPRGNTIYFGEGSWLTVV.

The V call is TRBV6-5, the J call TRBJ1-2; TRBD1 agrees at 7 bases. The CDR3 contains 16 residues. Germline V CDR1 and CDR2: MNHEY, SVGAGI. V shed 4 bases and J 0 bases; nucleotides not matched to a gene: 8. DNA of the CDR3: TGTGCCAGCAGTTTGGGACAGTCCGGATCTAACTATGGCTACACCTTC. Translating gives CASSLGQSGSNYGYTF.

This chain joins TRBV2 and TRBJ1-1; possible D gene TRBD1, 5 bases. The V end lost 2 bases, the J end lost 4 bases, and 11 bases lay between the germline ends. The CDR3 has 14 amino acids. Germline V lookup: CDR1 SNHLY, CDR2 FYNNEI. CDR3 DNA sequence: TGTGCCAGCAGTGAACGGGTGGGGGGCACTGAAGCTTTCTTT. It specifies CASSERVGGTEAFF.

V usage is TRBV15 and J usage is TRBJ1-3; D unclear. CDR1 and CDR2 (germline): LNHNV, YYDKDF (reference sequence). V shed 11 bases and J shed 0 bases, with 11 bases lying between them. The CDR3 runs to 13 residues. The CDR3 sequence is CAPSVPSGNTIYF. CDR3 nucleotides: TGTGCCCCCTCAGTCCCCTCTGGAAACACCATATATTTT.

The chain links TRBV23-1 to TRBJ1-5; 8 bases map to TRBD1. TRBV23-1 counts as an open reading frame of uncertain function. The CDR3 sequence is 18 residues long. J was trimmed by 0 bases and V by 2 bases; bases with no gene match: 9. The CDR3 is CASSQGGTGLYSNQPQHF. The DNA for the CDR3 is TGCGCCAGCAGTCAAGGAGGGACAGGTCTTTATAGCAATCAGCCCCAGCATTTT.

V is TRBV4-2 and J is TRBJ2-7; 11 bases are shared with TRBD2. Unmatched junction bases numbered 7, after V lost 0 bases and J lost 6 bases. This CDR3 comprises 16 residues. Germline V CDR1 and CDR2: LGHNA, YNFKEQ. For the CDR3, the DNA is TGTGCCAGCAGCCAAGAAACCACTAGCGGGGGTCTCGAGCAGTACTTC. Translated, it gives CASSQETTSGGLEQYF.

In this sample, this clone turned up once. The chain employs TRBV10-3 and TRBJ1-2, with 7 bases matching TRBD1. The germline V gene encodes CDR1 ENHRY and CDR2 SYGVKD. V lost 6 bases and J lost 4; bases outside the gene matches: 11. This CDR3 has 15 amino acids. This CDR3 is CAISRPQGSTYGYTF. The CDR3 DNA follows: TGTGCCATCAGCAGACCACAGGGGTCTACCTATGGCTACACCTTC.

In this sample, this clone turned up once. This sequence joins TRBV5-1 and TRBJ2-5, with D perhaps matching TRBD2 (5 bases). This CDR3 region has 15 residues. Trimming stripped 2 bases from V and 5 bases from J, with 16 bases between. From germline, CDR1 is SGHRS and CDR2 YFSETQ. CDR3 in amino acids: CASSLVIGVAETQYF. CDR3 nucleotides: TGCGCCAGCAGCTTAGTGATCGGGGTGGCGGAGACCCAGTACTTC.

This chain links TRBV5-4 with TRBJ1-2, with a weak D call TRBD1 (5 bases). Trimming took off 4 bases at V and 6 bases at J, with 16 bases between the two ends. CDR1 is SGHNT, CDR2 YYREEE, per germline (reference sequence). CDR3 length: 14 amino acids. CDR3 bases: TGTGCCAGCAGCCCCAGGAGGGGAGGGAATGGCTACACCTTC. Protein product: CASSPRRGGNGYTF.

This chain connects TRBV27 to TRBJ2-2; TRBD1 agrees at 8 bases. V trimming: 3 bases; J trimming: 1 base; junction bases outside the gene matches: 1. Germline lookup yields CDR1 MNHEY and CDR2 SMNVEV (reference sequence). The CDR3 loop spans 15 amino acids. The CDR3 region is CASSFRGRNTGELFF. The CDR3 DNA is TGTGCCAGCAGTTTCAGGGGGCGGAACACCGGGGAGCTGTTTTTT.

This clone was picked up one time. The CDR3 DNA sequence: TGCGCCAGCAGCCATTTCCATAGACAGGGCGGGGAGACCCAGTACTTC. This encodes CASSHFHRQGGETQYF. The chain carries TRBV4-1 and TRBJ2-5; TRBD1 matches 7 bases. CDR1 is MGHRA and CDR2 is YSYEKL in the germline V gene. V lost 3 bases and J lost 5; bases outside the gene matches: 12. The CDR3 runs to 16 residues.

This clone was counted once. The CDR3 here is CASSEGPGSNYGYTF. The DNA of the CDR3 is TGTGCCAGCAGTGAAGGTCCGGGATCTAACTATGGCTACACCTTC. The chain has TRBV2 and TRBJ1-2; the D is unclear. There are 15 residues in the CDR3. V lost 1 base and J 0 bases, leaving 9 bases between the germline ends. From germline, CDR1 is SNHLY and CDR2 FYNNEI.

This clone was seen only once. The V gene is TRBV5-1, the J gene TRBJ2-1; TRBD2 matches at 13 bases. The ends lost 2 bases at V and 0 bases at J; junction bases unmatched: 14. In germline, CDR1 is SGHRS, CDR2 YFSETQ. The CDR3 runs to 21 residues. CDR3 region: CASSFLGGLAGAKSSYNEQFF. The CDR3 nucleotides read TGCGCCAGCAGCTTCTTAGGTGGACTAGCGGGGGCCAAAAGCTCCTACAATGAGCAGTTCTTC.

The CDR3 protein is CASSPGRENIQYF. In DNA form, the CDR3 reads TGTGCCAGCAGCCCGGGTCGAGAAAACATTCAGTACTTC. V and J are TRBV7-8 and TRBJ2-4, with D hard to call. V lost 5 bases, J lost 5 bases, and 10 bases lay in between. CDR3 size: 13 residues. Germline loops: CDR1 SGHVS, CDR2 FQNEAQ.

This clone was picked up a small number of times. The rearrangement uses TRBV4-1 and TRBJ1-2; D is possibly TRBD1 (5 bases). Deletions cut 4 bases from V and 1 base from J, with 10 bases between. The CDR3 has 14 residues. The germline CDR1 and CDR2 sequences are MGHRA and YSYEKL. As DNA, the CDR3 is TGCGCCAGCAGCCGCTCCGGGGGTAACTATGGCTACACCTTC. Protein product: CASSRSGGNYGYTF.

The rearrangement joins TRBV2 to TRBJ1-3; 7 bases match TRBD1. The CDR3 is 15 residues long. With V trimmed by 6 bases and J by 3 bases, 8 bases remained unmatched. In germline, CDR1 is SNHLY, CDR2 FYNNEI. The CDR3 loop reads CASSYHRGSGNTIYF. The CDR3 nucleotides are TGTGCCAGCAGCTACCACAGGGGAAGTGGAAACACCATATATTTT.

The chain is built from TRBV5-1 and TRBJ1-1; 9 bases fit TRBD1. CDR3 length equals 19 residues. The junction had 17 bases not matched to a gene; V was cut back by 4 bases and J by 1 base. Germline V CDR1 and CDR2: SGHRS, YFSETQ. The CDR3 sequence: CASSGGQGPTLPRNTEAFF. In nucleotides, the CDR3 is TGCGCCAGCAGCGGGGGACAGGGCCCCACCCTACCAAGGAACACTGAAGCTTTCTTT. The full variable domain, completed using reference TRBV5-1 and TRBJ1-1, is KAGVTQTPRYLIKTRGQQVTLSCSPISGHRSVSWYQQTPGQGLQFLFEYFSETQRNKGNFPGRFSGRQFSNSRSEMNVSTLELGDSALYLCASSGGQGPTLPRNTEAFFGQGTRLTVV.

The V and J genes are TRBV7-2 and TRBJ2-3; weak D call: TRBD1 (5 bases). The CDR3 consists of 12 residues. The V gene lost 10 bases and the J gene lost 2 bases, with 10 bases spanning the gap. Germline values: CDR1 SGHTA, CDR2 FQGNSA. CDR3 sequence reads: CATGPNTDTQYF. The CDR3 DNA follows: TGTGCCACAGGGCCCAACACAGATACGCAGTATTTT.

This chain links TRBV7-2 with TRBJ1-5; TRBD1 is a possible D gene (5 bases). The CDR3 consists of 15 residues. The germline V and J ends were trimmed by 4 bases and 1 base, with 11 bases remaining between them. CDR1 is SGHTA, CDR2 FQGNSA, per germline. The CDR3 spells CASSSAGKSNQPQHF. CDR3 nucleotides: TGTGCCAGCAGCTCCGCAGGGAAGAGCAATCAGCCCCAGCATTTT.

This clone was found once. The CDR3 sequence is CASSQLRVDTDTQYF. DNA for the CDR3: TGTGCCAGCAGCCAACTACGGGTTGACACAGATACGCAGTATTTT. The V call is TRBV11-2, the J call TRBJ2-3, with unresolved D. CDR1 is SGHAT, CDR2 FQNNGV, per germline. There are 15 residues in the CDR3. V lost 5 bases, J lost 2 bases, and 14 bases lay in between.

V is TRBV2 and J is TRBJ1-3, with unresolved D. The CDR3 totals 13 residues. Germline V gene data show CDR1 as SNHLY and CDR2 as FYNNEI. Trimming removed 4 bases at V and 2 bases at J, with 6 bases between. CDR3 amino acids: CASSGQPGNTIYF. In DNA, the CDR3 is TGTGCCAGCAGTGGACAACCTGGAAACACCATATATTTT.

This rearrangement joins TRBV3-1 (or the pseudogene TRBV3-2) to TRBJ2-5, with TRBD2 matching 8 bases. CDR1 and CDR2 (germline): LGHDT, YNNKEL (reference sequence). The ends lost 1 base at V and 6 bases at J; junction bases unmatched: 13. This CDR3 comprises 17 residues. Here the CDR3 reads CASSQAWRSGGHQTQYF. CDR3 in DNA: TGTGCCAGCAGCCAAGCGTGGAGAAGCGGGGGCCACCAGACCCAGTACTTC.

This chain connects TRBV27 to TRBJ1-1, with D uncertain. The CDR3 runs 14 residues. Trimming took off 7 bases at V and 0 bases at J, with 12 bases between the two ends. In germline, CDR1 is MNHEY, CDR2 SMNVEV (reference sequence). CDR3 protein: CASKWAAMNTEAFF. CDR3 coding DNA: TGTGCCAGCAAGTGGGCAGCCATGAACACTGAAGCTTTCTTT.

The genes are TRBV3-1 (or the pseudogene TRBV3-2) and TRBJ1-3, with 7 bases that match TRBD1. The CDR3 consists of 15 residues. Per the germline V gene, CDR1 is LGHDT and CDR2 is YNNKEL (reference sequence). The V and J ends lost 2 bases and 2 bases, in that order; junction bases with no gene match: 3. The CDR3 DNA reads as TGTGCCAGCAGCCAAAGCGACAGGGCTGGAAACACCATATATTTT. Its protein product is CASSQSDRAGNTIYF.

This clone was seen once. V and J are TRBV6-6 and TRBJ1-5; the D gene is possibly TRBD1 (6 bases). Trimming removed 11 bases at V and 5 bases at J, with 16 bases between. This CDR3 has 13 amino acids. Germline lookup yields CDR1 MNHNY and CDR2 SVGAGI (reference sequence). In DNA form, the CDR3 reads TGTGCCGGGAGACAGGTTCAACATCAGCCCCAGCATTTT. It codes for CAGRQVQHQPQHF.

The chain couples TRBV4-2 to TRBJ2-1; 16 bases agree with TRBD2. The V gene end was trimmed by 6 bases and the J gene end by 10 bases; junction bases not matched to a gene: 12. Germline V lookup: CDR1 LGHNA, CDR2 YNFKEQ. The CDR3 contains 17 residues. CDR3 residues: CASRGTSGGAGASEQFF. Here the CDR3 DNA reads TGTGCCAGCAGGGGGACTAGCGGGGGGGCCGGAGCCTCGGAGCAGTTCTTC.

The chain's CDR3 is CASRGLIAYEQYF. Here the CDR3 DNA reads TGCGCCAGCAGGGGGCTAATCGCCTACGAGCAGTACTTC. The chain uses TRBV5-1 and TRBJ2-7; a weak D match, TRBD1 (5 bases). The V and J ends lost 5 bases and 2 bases respectively, with 11 bases between them. CDR1 SGHRS and CDR2 YFSETQ come from the germline V gene. The CDR3 sequence is 13 residues long.